This T cell receptor (beta chain) was documented in a study of blood T cell repertoires in COVID-19. The V gene lost 5 bases and the J gene lost 2 bases, with 9 bases spanning the gap. Germline V gene sequence: CDR1 SGHTA, CDR2 FQGNSA. CDR3 size: 13 residues. How the authors handled the data: The assay estimated nucleated cells by amplifying reference gene primers. The data were produced by immunoSEQ multiplex PCR, yet TCRdb's version contains in-frame clones alone and is incomplete. The D gene and trimming were derived from the DNA, and the V and J assignments and clone size from that table. Seen here are over 250,000 clones, about 88% observed once, and the top ten hold approximately 4%.

The V gene is TRBV7-2, the J gene TRBJ2-5, with D perhaps matching TRBD2 (6 bases). The sample consisted of PBMCs or T cells enriched from blood (not recorded which). The clonotype originates from a man younger than 45 with acute COVID-19. The CDR3 DNA is TGTGCCAGCAGCACGGGACTGCAAGAGACCCAGTACTTC. Translated: CASSTGLQETQYF.